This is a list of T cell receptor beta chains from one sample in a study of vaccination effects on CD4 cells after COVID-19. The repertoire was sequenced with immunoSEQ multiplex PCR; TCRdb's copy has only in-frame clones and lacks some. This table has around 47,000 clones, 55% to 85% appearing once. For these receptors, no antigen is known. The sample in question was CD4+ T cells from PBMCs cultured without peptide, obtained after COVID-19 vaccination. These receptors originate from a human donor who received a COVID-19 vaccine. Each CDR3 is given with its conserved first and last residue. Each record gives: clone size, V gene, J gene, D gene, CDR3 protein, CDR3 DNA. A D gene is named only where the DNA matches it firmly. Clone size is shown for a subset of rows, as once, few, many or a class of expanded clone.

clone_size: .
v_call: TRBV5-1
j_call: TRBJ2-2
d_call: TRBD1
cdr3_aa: CASSRTGQGAVGELFF
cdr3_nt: TGCGCCAGCAGCCGTACTGGACAGGGGGCGGTCGGGGAGCTGTTTTTT

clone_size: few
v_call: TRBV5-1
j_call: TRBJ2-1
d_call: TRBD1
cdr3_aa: CASRLGQGRGEQFF
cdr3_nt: TGCGCCAGCAGGCTCGGACAGGGTAGAGGTGAGCAGTTCTTC

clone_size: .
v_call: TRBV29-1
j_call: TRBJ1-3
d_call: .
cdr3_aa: CSVATGSVGNTIYF
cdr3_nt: TGCAGCGTTGCTACAGGGTCAGTTGGAAACACCATATATTTT

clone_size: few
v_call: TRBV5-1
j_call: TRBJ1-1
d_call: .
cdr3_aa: CASSTAAPNTEAFF
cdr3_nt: TGCGCCAGCAGTACAGCTGCCCCGAACACTGAAGCTTTCTTT

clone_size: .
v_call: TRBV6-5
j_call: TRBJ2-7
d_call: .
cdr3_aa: CASSYELSSYEQYF
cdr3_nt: TGTGCCAGCAGTTATGAGCTGAGCTCCTACGAGCAGTACTTC

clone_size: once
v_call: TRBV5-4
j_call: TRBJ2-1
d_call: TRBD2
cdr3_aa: CASSLSGTSGVVEQFF
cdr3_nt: TGTGCCAGCAGCTTATCCGGGACTAGCGGCGTTGTGGAGCAGTTCTTC

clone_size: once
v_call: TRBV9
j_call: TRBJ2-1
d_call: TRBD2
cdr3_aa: CASSVGGGVNNEQFF
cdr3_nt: TGTGCCAGCAGCGTAGGCGGGGGGGTAAACAATGAGCAGTTCTTC

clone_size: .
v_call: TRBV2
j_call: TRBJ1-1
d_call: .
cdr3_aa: CASSNLGGSGEAFF
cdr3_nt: TGTGCCAGCAGTAACCTTGGAGGGTCCGGTGAAGCTTTCTTT

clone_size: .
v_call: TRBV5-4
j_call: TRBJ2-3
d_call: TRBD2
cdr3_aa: CASSLAGSGGIISTDTQYF
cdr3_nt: TGTGCCAGCAGCTTGGCGGGTAGCGGGGGGATAATTAGCACAGATACGCAGTATTTT

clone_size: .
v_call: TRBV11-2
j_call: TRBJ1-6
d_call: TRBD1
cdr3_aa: CASRKPGQANSPLHF
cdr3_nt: TGTGCCAGCAGGAAACCGGGACAGGCAAATTCACCCCTCCACTTT